This paragraph reports one T cell receptor beta chain. CDR1 is SGHTA and CDR2 is FQGNSA in the germline V gene. The V and J ends lost 2 bases and 9 bases, in that order; junction bases with no gene match: 6. The CDR3 extends over 15 amino acids. These data originate in a study of blood T cell repertoires in COVID-19. Measured with immunoSEQ multiplex PCR; TCRdb has only the in-frame clones, and not every one. The sample holds around 140,000 clones, 86% seen once. This sequence was found in a man in his fifties or sixties who had recovered from COVID-19. Sequencing input: PBMCs or T cells enriched from blood (not recorded which). The chain uses TRBV7-2 and TRBJ2-1; TRBD2 aligns across 11 bases. This CDR3 reads CASSLIAGGPGEQFF. The CDR3 DNA reads TGTGCCAGCAGCTTAATAGCGGGGGGGCCGGGTGAGCAGTTCTTC.